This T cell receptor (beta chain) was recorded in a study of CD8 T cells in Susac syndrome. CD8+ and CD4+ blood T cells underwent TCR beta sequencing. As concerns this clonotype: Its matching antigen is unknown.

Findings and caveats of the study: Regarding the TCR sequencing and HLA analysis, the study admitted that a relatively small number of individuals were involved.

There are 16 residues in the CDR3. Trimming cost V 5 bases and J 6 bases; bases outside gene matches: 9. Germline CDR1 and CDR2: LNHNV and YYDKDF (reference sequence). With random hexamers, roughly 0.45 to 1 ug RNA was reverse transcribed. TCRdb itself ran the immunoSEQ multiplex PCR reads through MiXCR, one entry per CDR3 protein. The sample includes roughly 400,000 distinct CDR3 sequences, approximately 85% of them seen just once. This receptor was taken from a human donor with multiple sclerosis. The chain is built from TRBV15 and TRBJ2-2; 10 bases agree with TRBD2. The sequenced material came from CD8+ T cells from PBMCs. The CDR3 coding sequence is TGTGCCACCAGCGTAACCGGGACTAGCGCGGCCGGGGAGCTGTTTTTT. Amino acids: CATSVTGTSAAGELFF.